This T cell receptor (beta chain) was recorded in a study of post-analysis software for immune sequencing data. Study summary: Several disease courses (relapsing-remitting, secondary progressive and progressive-relapsing) of multiple sclerosis were included.

CDR1 is SGHTA, CDR2 FQGNSA, per germline. The CDR3 loop spans 16 amino acids. J lost 10 bases, V lost 5 bases, and 15 bases had no gene match. Unique molecular identifiers were present in the TCR beta cDNA libraries. TCRdb used MiXCR to reprocess the PCR reads, holding one entry per CDR3 protein. The sample lists 150,000 to 200,000 distinct CDR3 sequences, around 30% occurring once. In its sample, this clonotype was seen many times. Its target is not known. Findings and caveats of the study: F measure grouped same-batch samples tightly together. Compared with controls, patients showed significantly lower normalized Chao1 diversity. Roughly 5 TRBV segments occurring more often in patients than controls included TRBV5-6, TRBV5-1 and TRBV20-1.

The sequenced sample consisted of blood. The V and J genes are TRBV7-2 and TRBJ2-1; TRBD2 matches 9 bases. This clonotype was sampled from a girl between 5 and 17 years old with multiple sclerosis. The chain's CDR3 is CASSLTAASGTEEQFF. The CDR3 DNA reads as TGTGCCAGCAGCCTCACCGCGGCTAGCGGGACGGAAGAGCAGTTCTTC.